The subject of this entry is one T cell receptor beta chain. The antigen is unknown. Other DNA variants within this sample encode the same CDR3. In the PCR, 60 Vbeta and 13 Jbeta primers were used. Clones were read by immunoSEQ multiplex PCR, and TCRdb kept only the in-frame ones, dropping some. The data contain fewer than 200,000 clones, approximately 78% of them singletons. V trimming: 3 bases; J trimming: 6 bases; junction bases outside the gene matches: 7. This CDR3 contains 15 residues. Germline V CDR1 and CDR2: MDHEN, SYDVKM. The source of the sample is a study of cytomegalovirus exposure and HLA in healthy donors. Study-wide findings and caveats: Roughly even sequencing depth across donors was the assumption behind the presence/absence analyses.

Sequencing was carried out using PBMCs. This receptor was taken from a woman between 18 and 30 years old in good health and CMV-seronegative. The rearrangement joins TRBV28 to TRBJ2-3, with TRBD2 matching over 9 bases. The CDR3, as DNA: TGTGCCAGCAGTTTGGCGGGAGGGCCTGGTGATACGCAGTATTTT. Encoded protein: CASSLAGGPGDTQYF.